Listed here are 25 T cell receptor beta chains from one sample, sequenced in a study of PD-1 blockade in classical Hodgkin lymphoma. The method was immunoSEQ multiplex PCR; TCRdb's version includes in-frame clones alone and lacks a portion of them. The sample records tens of thousands of clones, more than 60% being singletons. Relapse after autologous stem cell transplantation occurred in every patient, and brentuximab vedotin exposure varied. Thawed PBMCs underwent magnetic negative selection to yield purified CD4+ T cells. The specimen comprised CD4+ T cells from blood, sampled at baseline. The receptors shown here come from a human donor with classical Hodgkin lymphoma.

The chain has TRBV5-1 and TRBJ2-7; 12 bases line up with TRBD2. Germline lookup yields CDR1 SGHRS and CDR2 YFSETQ. After removal of 2 bases from V and 2 bases from J, the junction contained 2 bases not matched to a gene. The CDR3 loop spans 15 amino acids. CDR3 DNA: TGCGCCAGCAGCTTCCTAGCGGGAGGGCCCTACGAGCAGTACTTC. Translated: CASSFLAGGPYEQYF.

The chain recombines TRBV4-1 with TRBJ2-7; TRBD1 aligns across 10 bases. Losses at the gene ends were 0 bases for V and 4 bases for J; bases not matched to a gene: 3. The germline V gene encodes CDR1 MGHRA and CDR2 YSYEKL. This CDR3 spans 15 amino acids. In nucleotides, the CDR3 is TGCGCCAGCAGCCAAGAATGGACAGGGGGTTACGAGCAGTACTTC. Protein: CASSQEWTGGYEQYF.

This clone was seen once. The genes are TRBV11-2 and TRBJ2-7, with D possibly being TRBD2 (6 bases). Trimming stripped 1 base from V and 7 bases from J, with 11 bases between. There are 13 residues in the CDR3. Germline V gene lookup returns CDR1 SGHAT and CDR2 FQNNGV. Here the CDR3 DNA reads TGTGCCAGCAGCTTAGCGTTCGGAGGGGAGCAGTACTTC. This codes for CASSLAFGGEQYF.

The chain employs TRBV6-4 and TRBJ2-7; D might be TRBD1 or TRBD2, each matching 7 bases. The CDR3 is 15 residues long. The V gene's germline CDR1 is MRHNA and CDR2 SNTAGT. Trimming pared 2 bases from V and 3 bases from J, leaving 14 bases between. The CDR3 DNA reads TGTGCCAGCAGTGACGGGGGAGGGGGCGGCTACGAGCAGTACTTC. Protein: CASSDGGGGGYEQYF.

This clone was detected only once. The V and J genes are TRBV19 and TRBJ2-3; 7 positions agree with TRBD2. Germline V gene sequence: CDR1 LNHDA, CDR2 SQIVND (reference sequence). V shed 7 bases, J shed 3 bases, and the junction held 13 bases outside the gene matches. There are 16 residues in the CDR3. CDR3 in amino acids: CASTPRGVGGTDTQYF. In DNA, the CDR3 is TGTGCCAGTACCCCCCGGGGGGTCGGAGGTACAGATACGCAGTATTTT.

The chain employs TRBV28 and TRBJ2-7; 8 bases fit TRBD2. CDR1 and CDR2 from the germline V gene are MDHEN and SYDVKM. With 6 bases clipped from V and 2 bases from J, the junction kept 12 bases outside the gene matches. This CDR3 region has 16 residues. The CDR3 sequence is CASSQLFTSGTYEQYF. DNA for the CDR3: TGTGCCAGCAGCCAGCTTTTTACTAGCGGCACCTACGAGCAGTACTTC. Full variable domain (missing parts from reference TRBV28 and TRBJ2-7): DVKVTQSSRYLVKRTGEKVFLECVQDMDHENMFWYRQDPGLGLRLIYFSYDVKMKEKGDIPEGYSVSREKKERFSLILESASTNQTSMYLCASSQLFTSGTYEQYFGPGTRLTVT.

The CDR3 is CASSPRGQGRNTIYF. CDR3 bases: TGTGCCAGCAGCCCTAGGGGACAGGGTAGAAACACCATATATTTT. This chain links TRBV28 with TRBJ1-3; 9 positions agree with TRBD1. This CDR3 has 15 amino acids. The germline V gene has CDR1 MDHEN and CDR2 SYDVKM. The J segment lost 5 bases and the V segment lost 6 bases, leaving 8 bases of the junction unmatched.

This clone was detected a few times. CDR3 nucleotide sequence: TGTGCCAGCACGGGACAGGTGGGGTCACCCCTCCACTTT. It encodes CASTGQVGSPLHF. The chain carries TRBV2 and TRBJ1-6, with 8 positions matching TRBD1. This CDR3 is 13 amino acids long. J was trimmed by 10 bases and V by 7 bases; bases with no gene match: 6. Germline CDR1 SNHLY, CDR2 FYNNEI.

The chain couples TRBV5-6 to TRBJ1-2, with 10 bases lining up with TRBD1. The length of the CDR3 is 15 residues. The V and J ends lost 0 bases and 4 bases, in that order; junction bases with no gene match: 3. CDR1 SGHDT and CDR2 YYEEEE come from the germline V gene. The CDR3 reads CASSLVTGGVYGYTF. For the CDR3, the DNA is TGTGCCAGCAGCTTGGTGACAGGGGGCGTCTATGGCTACACCTTC.

This clone has just a few counts. The chain has TRBV27 and TRBJ2-2; TRBD2 matches at 10 bases. The CDR3 loop spans 16 amino acids. The germline V gene encodes CDR1 MNHEY and CDR2 SMNVEV (reference sequence). V trimming: 2 bases; J trimming: 7 bases; junction bases outside the gene matches: 7. In nucleotides, the CDR3 is TGTGCCAGCAGTTTAGGTCTAGCGGGGGCTATCGGGGAGCTGTTTTTT. Translated: CASSLGLAGAIGELFF.

This clone was counted only a few times. The chain carries TRBV9 and TRBJ1-2, with D perhaps TRBD1 (6 bases). In germline, CDR1 is SGDLS, CDR2 YYNGEE. The CDR3 is 13 residues long. With 0 bases removed from V and 3 bases from J, the gap between germline ends came to 6 bases. As DNA, the CDR3 is TGTGCCAGCAGCGTAGGACAGGACTATGGCTACACCTTC. Its protein is CASSVGQDYGYTF.

The J gene is TRBJ2-3, the V gene TRBV7-2; 10 nucleotides agree with TRBD2. This CDR3 region has 19 residues. Trimming cost V 2 bases and J 1 base; bases outside gene matches: 12. Germline CDR1 is SGHTA and CDR2 is FQGNSA. The CDR3 spells CASSLPSFSGGTRTDTQYF. The DNA of the CDR3 is TGTGCCAGCAGCTTACCCTCTTTTAGCGGGGGGACACGCACAGATACGCAGTATTTT.

The chain's CDR3 is CASSRGTEDGYTF. CDR3 DNA: TGTGCCAGCTCTCGGGGGACAGAGGATGGCTACACCTTC. The chain couples TRBV18 to TRBJ1-2; 7 bases are a match to TRBD1. With V trimmed by 6 bases and J by 6 bases, 7 bases remained unmatched. This CDR3 spans 13 amino acids. Germline V gene lookup returns CDR1 KGHSH and CDR2 LQKENI.

For the CDR3, the DNA is TGTGCCAGCAGTGAAGGGGGCTGGGAGACCCAGTACTTC. Translated: CASSEGGWETQYF. This chain links TRBV2 with TRBJ2-5; D is perhaps TRBD1 (5 bases). CDR3 size: 13 residues. Germline V gene data show CDR1 as SNHLY and CDR2 as FYNNEI. The ends were cut back, 1 base at V and 5 bases at J, with 8 bases in the middle. Full variable domain (remainder filled in from reference TRBV2 and TRBJ2-5): EPEVTQTPSHQVTQMGQEVILRCVPISNHLYFYWYRQILGQKVEFLVSFYNNEISEKSEIFDDQFSVERPDGSNFTLKIRSTKLEDSAMYFCASSEGGWETQYFGPGTRLLVL.

The V gene is TRBV6-6, the J gene TRBJ2-2, with D perhaps TRBD1 (7 bases). Germline CDR1 and CDR2: MNHNY and SVGAGI (reference sequence). V was clipped by 4 bases and J by 5 bases, with 14 bases between them. The CDR3 is made up of 15 amino acids. The CDR3 is CASSLRTGGTGELFF. The CDR3 coding sequence is TGTGCCAGCAGTTTAAGGACAGGAGGGACCGGGGAGCTGTTTTTT.

The gene calls are TRBV7-2 and TRBJ2-1, with 8 bases aligning to TRBD2. Per the germline V gene, CDR1 is SGHTA and CDR2 is FQGNSA. The CDR3 has 17 amino acids. V shed 2 bases and J 2 bases; nucleotides not matched to a gene: 8. The CDR3 DNA follows: TGTGCCAGCAGCTTAAGGGGAGGGGGACTAGCCTACAATGAGCAGTTCTTC. Its protein is CASSLRGGGLAYNEQFF.

The chain is built from TRBV18 and TRBJ1-3; a weak D match, TRBD1 (6 bases). Germline CDR1 KGHSH, CDR2 LQKENI. Deletions cut 5 bases from V and 3 bases from J, with 20 bases between. CDR3 length: 17 amino acids. CDR3 coding DNA: TGTGCCAGCTCATCAACCACATCAGGGGAGGGTGGAAACACCATATATTTT. Its protein is CASSSTTSGEGGNTIYF.

The chain uses TRBV29-1 and TRBJ1-1; 9 positions match TRBD1. CDR3 length: 13 residues. V gave up 3 bases and J gave up 5 bases; unmatched junction bases: 4. Germline CDR1 SQVTM, CDR2 ANQGSEA. As DNA, the CDR3 is TGCAGCGTTGATAGGACAGGGGTAACTGAAGCTTTCTTT. This encodes CSVDRTGVTEAFF.

J is TRBJ1-5 and V is TRBV4-1; 8 bases match TRBD1. The V segment lost 0 bases and the J segment 6 bases; nucleotides outside the gene matches: 10. The CDR3 loop spans 17 amino acids. Germline CDR1 and CDR2: MGHRA and YSYEKL. The CDR3 reads CASSQDRGQVTGQPQHF. CDR3 DNA: TGCGCCAGCAGCCAAGATCGGGGACAGGTGACAGGTCAGCCCCAGCATTTT.

V and J are TRBV7-6 and TRBJ1-3, with D hard to call. Germline CDR1 is SGHVS and CDR2 is FNYEAQ. This CDR3 has 19 amino acids. Trimming left V 5 bases short and J 0 bases short, with 23 bases between. The CDR3 coding sequence is TGTGCCAGCAGCCCGAGGACTTCCCTACCTCCGGACTCTGGAAACACCATATATTTT. Its protein product is CASSPRTSLPPDSGNTIYF.

The genes are TRBV7-3 and TRBJ2-7; D possibly corresponds to TRBD2 (7 bases). Germline V gene sequence: CDR1 SGHTA, CDR2 FQGTGA. The CDR3 length is 15 residues. Trimming removed 5 bases from V and 0 bases from J, with 14 bases in between. The CDR3 DNA reads TGTGCCAGCAGCAGGACTGGGGGGGCCTCCTACGAGCAGTACTTC. It encodes CASSRTGGASYEQYF. The variable domain in full, with the rest retrieved from reference TRBV7-3 and TRBJ2-7, is GAGVSQTPSNKVTEKGKYVELRCDPISGHTALYWYRQSLGQGPEFLIYFQGTGAADDSGLPNDRFFAVRPEGSVSTLKIQRTERGDSAVYLCASSRTGGASYEQYFGPGTRLTVT.

The chain carries TRBV7-9 and TRBJ1-5; possible D gene TRBD1, 5 bases. CDR1 and CDR2 (germline): SEHNR, FQNEAQ (reference sequence). This CDR3 is 13 amino acids long. V lost 5 bases and J lost 7, with 12 bases in between. This CDR3 is CASSRDPGQPQHF. Here the CDR3 DNA reads TGTGCCAGCAGCCGGGACCCTGGGCAGCCCCAGCATTTT. The full variable domain, with the rest looked up from reference TRBV7-9 and TRBJ1-5, is DTGVSQNPRHKITKRGQNVTFRCDPISEHNRLYWYRQTLGQGPEFLTYFQNEAQLEKSRLLSDRFSAERPKGSFSTLEIQRTEQGDSAMYLCASSRDPGQPQHFGDGTRLSIL.

V usage is TRBV19 and J usage is TRBJ2-2; 8 bases are a match to TRBD2. CDR3 length: 15 amino acids. Germline CDR1 reads LNHDA; CDR2 reads SQIVND (reference sequence). The V and J ends lost 2 bases and 6 bases, in that order; junction bases with no gene match: 5. CDR3 bases: TGTGCCAGTAGTATAAGCGGGGGAGCACCCGGGGAGCTGTTTTTT. This codes for CASSISGGAPGELFF. The full variable domain, in which reference TRBV19 and TRBJ2-2 provide the parts outside the CDR3, is DGGITQSPKYLFRKEGQNVTLSCEQNLNHDAMYWYRQDPGQGLRLIYYSQIVNDFQKGDIAEGYSVSREKKESFPLTVTSAQKNPTAFYLCASSISGGAPGELFFGEGSRLTVL.

The chain links TRBV4-2 to TRBJ2-5, with 8 bases identical to TRBD2. Losses at the gene ends were 2 bases for V and 5 bases for J; bases not matched to a gene: 7. The CDR3 sequence is 15 residues long. CDR1 is LGHNA, CDR2 YNFKEQ, per germline. Here the CDR3 reads CASSQFRLAGETQYF. The DNA of the CDR3 is TGTGCCAGCAGCCAATTCCGGCTAGCGGGCGAGACCCAGTACTTC.

The V call is TRBV6-4, the J call TRBJ2-1; D gene uncertain. V gave up 2 bases and J gave up 15 bases, with 17 bases separating them. The CDR3 has 13 residues. Germline CDR1 and CDR2: MRHNA and SNTAGT. CDR3 sequence reads: CASSDTSGHSPFF. The DNA for the CDR3 is TGTGCCAGCAGTGACACCTCCGGTCACTCACCGTTCTTC.